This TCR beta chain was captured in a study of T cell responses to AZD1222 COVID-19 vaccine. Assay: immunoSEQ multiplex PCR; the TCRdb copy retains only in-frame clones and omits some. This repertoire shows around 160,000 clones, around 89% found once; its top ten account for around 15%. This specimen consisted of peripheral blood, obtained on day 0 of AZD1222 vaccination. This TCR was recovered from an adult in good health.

The CDR3 reads CATSRDRAPGYEQYF. In DNA, the CDR3 is TGTGCCACCAGCAGAGATAGGGCCCCCGGTTACGAGCAGTACTTC. V is TRBV15 and J is TRBJ2-7; D gene uncertain. Germline CDR1 is LNHNV and CDR2 is YYDKDF (reference sequence). Trimming took off 0 bases at V and 4 bases at J, with 13 bases between the two ends. This CDR3 contains 15 residues.